There are a few counts of the clone carrying this T cell receptor beta chain. Attached unique molecular identifiers marked individual cDNA molecules. MiXCR was run by TCRdb on the 5' RACE reads, yielding one entry per CDR3 protein. The repertoire has some 60,000 distinct CDR3 sequences, roughly a tenth of them found once; the top ten carry under 9%. The data derive from a study of early T cells in non-severe SARS-CoV-2 infection. This TCR was sampled from an adult who was a healthcare worker with PCR-confirmed SARS-CoV-2 infection or an uninfected control (not recorded which). Sample: whole blood.

The CDR3 DNA sequence: TGCAGCGGAGGGACCCAAGAGACCCAGTACTTC. Translating gives CSGGTQETQYF. The rearrangement joins TRBV29-1 to TRBJ2-5; TRBD1 or TRBD2 may be the D gene (5 bases each). V was shortened by 7 bases and J by 1 base, with 7 bases between the two germline ends. Per germline, CDR1 SQVTM and CDR2 ANQGSEA. This CDR3 has 11 residues. The full variable domain, its missing parts supplied by reference TRBV29-1 and TRBJ2-5, is SAVISQKPSRDICQRGTSLTIQCQVDSQVTMMFWYRQQPGQSLTLIATANQGSEATYESGFVIDKFPISRPNLTFSTLTVSNMSPEDSSIYLCSGGTQETQYFGPGTRLLVL.